The 28 T cell receptor beta chains below all came from one sample that was sequenced in a study of blood T cells in healthy people across ages. Using a J-beta primer mix together with a sample-barcoded 5' primer, a second PCR was run for about 6 to 12 cycles. TCRdb reanalysed the 5' RACE reads using MiXCR and keeps one entry per CDR3 protein. The sample lists roughly 1.4 million distinct CDR3 sequences, 59% seen once, with roughly 7% in the top ten. Material: blood. These receptors all stem from a man younger than 35 in good health.

Only a few counts were recorded for this clonotype. The chain recombines TRBV21-1 with TRBJ1-1. TRBV21-1 counts as a pseudogene. The CDR3 extends over 12 amino acids. CDR3 amino acids: CASGTANTEAFF. As DNA, the CDR3 is TGTGCCAGCGGGACAGCGAACACTGAAGCTTTCTTT.

The chain carries TRBV7-9 and TRBJ2-1; no clear D gene. Trimming removed 6 bases at V and 5 bases at J, with 11 bases between. CDR1 and CDR2 from the germline V gene are SEHNR and FQNEAQ (reference sequence). The CDR3 is made up of 13 amino acids. The CDR3 DNA reads TGTGCCAGCAGGTGGTACGTTGACAATGAGCAGTTCTTC. This sequence encodes CASRWYVDNEQFF.

J is TRBJ2-1 and V is TRBV20-1, with D possibly matching TRBD1 (5 bases). The germline V gene encodes CDR1 DFQATT and CDR2 SNEGSKA (reference sequence). There are 16 residues in the CDR3. CDR3 nucleotides: TGCAGCGCTCGGACAAGTGAGGAGACCACCTACAATGAGCAGTTCTTC. This codes for CSARTSEETTYNEQFF.

V usage is TRBV2 and J usage is TRBJ2-7; D is unresolved. Deletions cut 3 bases from V and 2 bases from J, with 14 bases between. The CDR3 consists of 15 residues. Germline CDR1 and CDR2: SNHLY and FYNNEI. Written as DNA, the CDR3 is TGTGCCAGCAGTGAGGAGTACGGATTACCCTACGAGCAGTACTTC. Translating gives CASSEEYGLPYEQYF.

The gene calls are TRBV11-2 and TRBJ1-1; 8 bases line up with TRBD1. V shed 5 bases and J 10 bases; nucleotides not matched to a gene: 6. This CDR3 comprises 12 residues. Germline CDR1 SGHAT, CDR2 FQNNGV. The CDR3 reads CASSARGLGAFF. In nucleotides, the CDR3 is TGTGCCAGCAGCGCCAGGGGGCTTGGAGCTTTCTTT.

This rearrangement joins TRBV5-1 to TRBJ2-5; unclear D gene. The J call is uncertain, as TRBJ2-7 better fits the DNA end. The germline V gene has CDR1 SGHRS and CDR2 YFSETQ. The CDR3 totals 13 residues. The CDR3 bases are TGCGCCAGCAGCTTGCAGGCGACCTACGAGCAGTACTTC. Amino acids: CASSLQATYEQYF.

This rearrangement joins TRBV13 to TRBJ2-3; TRBD2 agrees at 7 bases. Germline V gene lookup returns CDR1 PRHDT and CDR2 FYEKMQ (reference sequence). V lost 5 bases to trimming and J lost 2 bases; unmatched junction nucleotides: 7. This CDR3 is built from 15 residues. CDR3 in DNA: TGTGCCAGCAGCCAAAGCGGGGCATACACAGATACGCAGTATTTT. It specifies CASSQSGAYTDTQYF.

This clonotype came up a few times. The chain uses TRBV2 and TRBJ1-4; TRBD1 matches 11 bases. This CDR3 spans 16 amino acids. V lost 6 bases, J lost 3 bases, and 6 bases stayed unmatched. Germline V lookup: CDR1 SNHLY, CDR2 FYNNEI. CDR3 in amino acids: CASRPGTGGPNEKLFF. Here the CDR3 DNA reads TGTGCCAGCAGGCCCGGGACAGGGGGGCCTAATGAAAAACTGTTTTTT. Full variable domain (missing parts from reference TRBV2 and TRBJ1-4): EPEVTQTPSHQVTQMGQEVILRCVPISNHLYFYWYRQILGQKVEFLVSFYNNEISEKSEIFDDQFSVERPDGSNFTLKIRSTKLEDSAMYFCASRPGTGGPNEKLFFGSGTQLSVL.

The J gene is TRBJ2-1, the V gene TRBV6-5; the D gene is possibly TRBD2 (5 bases). The CDR3 is 13 amino acids. Germline V gene data show CDR1 as MNHEY and CDR2 as SVGAGI. V lost 4 bases, J lost 6 bases, and 10 bases lay in between. CDR3 sequence: CASSSDYSNEQFF. The CDR3 coding sequence is TGTGCCAGCAGTTCCGACTACTCCAATGAGCAGTTCTTC.

This clonotype showed up just a few times. The rearrangement joins TRBV7-9 to TRBJ2-7; 7 bases align to TRBD1. Trimming at V came to 8 bases and at J to 5 bases, leaving 6 bases not matched to a gene. The germline V gene has CDR1 SEHNR and CDR2 FQNEAQ (reference sequence). CDR3 size: 12 residues. The CDR3 loop is CASSQQGDEQYF. In DNA, the CDR3 is TGTGCCAGCTCCCAGCAGGGGGACGAGCAGTACTTC.

The gene calls are TRBV28 and TRBJ2-7; D unclear. The ends were cut back, 5 bases at V and 5 bases at J, with 13 bases in the middle. Germline V gives CDR1 MDHEN, CDR2 SYDVKM. The CDR3 runs to 13 residues. CDR3 sequence reads: CASSVIRGDEQYF. CDR3 sequence (DNA): TGTGCCAGCAGTGTAATACGAGGCGACGAGCAGTACTTC.

As DNA, the CDR3 is TGCGCCAGCAGCCAAGGGGAATGGGACAGTAGCTCCTACGAGCAGTACTTC. Translating gives CASSQGEWDSSSYEQYF. This chain connects TRBV4-1 to TRBJ2-7; 7 bases match TRBD1. CDR3 length: 17 residues. With V trimmed by 1 base and J by 0 bases, 9 bases remained unmatched. In germline, CDR1 is MGHRA, CDR2 YSYEKL.

The CDR3 nucleotides read TGCAGTGCTTTCATTAGCGGGAGAGTAGAGACCCAGTACTTC. This sequence encodes CSAFISGRVETQYF. The rearrangement joins TRBV20-1 to TRBJ2-5, with 9 bases matching TRBD2. Germline CDR1 is DFQATT and CDR2 is SNEGSKA (reference sequence). Trimming cost V 5 bases and J 4 bases; bases outside gene matches: 8. The CDR3 has 14 amino acids.

The genes are TRBV7-8 and TRBJ2-7; 8 positions match TRBD1. After removal of 5 bases from V and 7 bases from J, the junction contained 13 bases not matched to a gene. This CDR3 spans 15 amino acids. Germline CDR1 reads SGHVS; CDR2 reads FQNEAQ. The CDR3 protein is CASSLVEGQVHEQYF. The CDR3 nucleotides are TGTGCCAGCAGCCTCGTCGAGGGACAGGTGCATGAGCAGTACTTC.

This clonotype was seen a few times. J is TRBJ1-2 and V is TRBV4-1, with 10 positions matching TRBD1. Germline lookup yields CDR1 MGHRA and CDR2 YSYEKL. The junction had 9 bases not matched to a gene; V was cut back by 8 bases and J by 6 bases. The length of the CDR3 is 14 residues. The CDR3 sequence is CASAGDGTGDGYTF. CDR3 in DNA: TGCGCCAGCGCAGGGGACGGGACAGGGGATGGCTACACCTTC.

V and J are TRBV4-2 and TRBJ1-5; TRBD1 matches 10 bases. Germline V gene lookup returns CDR1 LGHNA and CDR2 YNFKEQ. J gave up 0 bases and V 1 base, and 9 bases lay outside the gene matches. CDR3 size: 19 residues. CDR3 coding DNA: TGTGCCAGCAGCCAAGCGATCGGGACAGGGGCATTTAGCAATCAGCCCCAGCATTTT. It translates to CASSQAIGTGAFSNQPQHF.

The CDR3 DNA reads as TGCAGTGCTACGCTCTCTCAGGGGCAGGGAGCGCCCCAGCATTTT. It is translated as CSATLSQGQGAPQHF. V usage is TRBV20-1 and J usage is TRBJ1-5, with D tentatively TRBD1 (6 bases). CDR3 length: 15 amino acids. V lost 4 bases and J 9 bases, leaving 22 bases between the germline ends. Germline V lookup: CDR1 DFQATT, CDR2 SNEGSKA (reference sequence).

This clonotype was seen more than once but under ten times. The genes are TRBV29-1 and TRBJ2-7, with 16 bases matching TRBD2. Trimming took 6 bases from V and 6 from J; bases not matched to a gene: 11. The CDR3 contains 16 residues. From germline, CDR1 is SQVTM and CDR2 ANQGSEA. CDR3 in DNA: TGCAGCGTACTAAGCCCGGGACTAGCGGGGGGGAGCGAGCAGTACTTC. As protein: CSVLSPGLAGGSEQYF.

The chain combines TRBV4-2 with TRBJ2-1, with 8 bases that match TRBD1. The CDR3 has 15 amino acids. Per the germline V gene, CDR1 is LGHNA and CDR2 is YNFKEQ. V gave up 5 bases and J gave up 4 bases; unmatched junction bases: 7. The CDR3, as DNA: TGTGCCAGCAGCGGATCCGGGACAGGATACAATGAGCAGTTCTTC. Amino acids: CASSGSGTGYNEQFF.

V usage is TRBV28 and J usage is TRBJ2-7, with D uncertain. Trimming took off 4 bases at V and 3 bases at J, with 7 bases between the two ends. The CDR3 covers 12 residues. Germline CDR1 reads MDHEN; CDR2 reads SYDVKM. The CDR3 sequence: CASSWVGYEQYF. CDR3 coding DNA: TGTGCCAGCAGTTGGGTCGGCTACGAGCAGTACTTC.

This clonotype has only a few counts. The genes are TRBV7-2 and TRBJ2-3; TRBD2 aligns across 8 bases. This CDR3 is built from 16 residues. The V segment lost 3 bases and the J segment 2 bases; nucleotides outside the gene matches: 7. CDR1 and CDR2 (germline): SGHTA, FQGNSA. CDR3 DNA sequence: TGTGCCAGCAGCTTCGAAGCGGGGGCCCCCACAGATACGCAGTATTTT. Amino acid sequence: CASSFEAGAPTDTQYF.

The chain combines TRBV2 with TRBJ1-1; D not resolved. The V end was cut by 0 bases, the J end by 6 bases, with 8 bases between. This CDR3 is 13 amino acids long. Looked up from germline, CDR1 is SNHLY and CDR2 is FYNNEI. The CDR3 reads CASSEAGLAEAFF. DNA for the CDR3: TGTGCCAGCAGTGAAGCAGGGTTAGCTGAAGCTTTCTTT.

The chain recombines TRBV20-1 with TRBJ2-7; D may be TRBD1 (5 bases). The V and J ends lost 2 bases and 3 bases respectively, with 8 bases between them. Germline V gene data show CDR1 as DFQATT and CDR2 as SNEGSKA (reference sequence). The CDR3 loop spans 12 amino acids. CDR3 DNA sequence: TGCAGTGCTAGAAAGGACAACTACGAGCAGTACTTC. It specifies CSARKDNYEQYF.

V and J are TRBV5-1 and TRBJ2-1; 9 positions agree with TRBD1. Trimming removed 4 bases from V and 4 bases from J; junction bases left unmatched: 9. This CDR3 has 16 amino acids. Germline loops: CDR1 SGHRS, CDR2 YFSETQ. The chain's CDR3 is CASSPDRGAQYNEQFF. DNA of the CDR3: TGCGCCAGCAGCCCTGACAGGGGGGCGCAATACAATGAGCAGTTCTTC.

The chain links TRBV9 to TRBJ2-1, with 9 positions matching TRBD2. Per germline, CDR1 SGDLS and CDR2 YYNGEE. This CDR3 comprises 16 residues. The trim removed 0 bases at V and 5 bases at J, leaving 6 bases unmatched. The CDR3 nucleotides are TGTGCCAGCAGCGTAGATGGTAGCGGGGGCCACAATGAGCAGTTCTTC. This encodes CASSVDGSGGHNEQFF.

The genes are TRBV9 and TRBJ2-3; D not certain. Trimming cost V 0 bases and J 7 bases, with 12 bases left between them. Looked up from germline, CDR1 is SGDLS and CDR2 is YYNGEE. The CDR3 consists of 14 residues. The DNA of the CDR3 is TGTGCCAGCAGCGTAGGATTGGTACCCTATACGCAGTATTTT. Residues: CASSVGLVPYTQYF.

About this clonotype: The conserved phenylalanine or tryptophan normally closing the CDR3 is absent here, so this likely arose from a read error. The rearrangement joins TRBV4-2 to TRBJ2-7; 8 bases agree with TRBD1. CDR1 LGHNA and CDR2 YNFKEQ come from the germline V gene. The V gene end was trimmed by 0 bases and the J gene end by 6 bases; junction bases not matched to a gene: 16. There are 18 residues in the CDR3. The CDR3 nucleotides are TGTGCCAGCAGCCAAGATCGGTTTACAGGGGGACTCCCCGGCGAGCAGTACTTG. It codes for CASSQDRFTGGLPGEQYL.

This chain uses TRBV4-3 with TRBJ1-1; D unclear. Looked up from germline, CDR1 is LGHNA and CDR2 is YSLEER. CDR3 length equals 16 residues. V was pared by 3 bases and J by 7 bases, with 21 bases between. The CDR3 region has the DNA TGCGCCAGCAGCCATGTCATCACCATTCGACGGTATGAAGCTTTCTTT. Encoded protein: CASSHVITIRRYEAFF.